The present T cell receptor (beta chain) was sequenced within a study of T cells after yellow fever vaccination. V was pared by 5 bases and J by 2 bases, with 16 bases between. The CDR3 contains 14 residues. The germline V gene encodes CDR1 SQVTM and CDR2 ANQGSEA. This clonotype came up many times. One entry per CDR3 protein results from TCRdb running MiXCR on the 5' RACE reads. Among tens of thousands of distinct CDR3 sequences listed, about 7.8% were seen once. J is TRBJ2-7 and V is TRBV29-1; unclear D gene. The clonotype was recovered from a man aged 30 to 45 who received the YFV17D yellow fever vaccine. The sample was CD8+ T cells sorted from PBMCs, taken 15 days after the yellow fever booster vaccination. CDR3 sequence: CSVTDEGGTYEQYF. The CDR3 region has the DNA TGCAGCGTTACGGATGAAGGTGGAACCTACGAGCAGTACTTC.